This passage covers 13 T cell receptor beta chains from one sample sequenced in a study of shared clonotypes between healthy human individuals. Terminally differentiated effector memory CD45RA+ cells were excluded by CCR7 positive selection of CD45RO-negative cells. Sequenced by immunoSEQ multiplex PCR; TCRdb stores in-frame clones only, minus some. This table holds about 820,000 clones, 85% to 95% found once. Sequenced sample: naive CD8+ T cells sorted from blood. The receptors stem from a young man in good health.

This rearrangement joins TRBV7-7 to TRBJ1-1, with D uncertain. The V and J ends lost 2 bases and 11 bases respectively, with 12 bases between them. The V gene's germline CDR1 is SSHAT and CDR2 FNYEAQ (reference sequence). This CDR3 has 12 residues. The CDR3 nucleotides read TGTGCCAGCAGCTTAAATCGGTTTAGGGCTTTCTTT. Translated: CASSLNRFRAFF.

V is TRBV6-5 and J is TRBJ2-3; 7 positions match TRBD2. The CDR3 spans 16 residues. V gave up 1 base and J gave up 1 base; unmatched junction bases: 5. The germline V gene has CDR1 MNHEY and CDR2 SVGAGI. The CDR3: CASSYYGAGGTDTQYF. The CDR3 coding sequence is TGTGCCAGCAGTTACTACGGGGCGGGAGGCACAGATACGCAGTATTTT.

V usage is TRBV13 and J usage is TRBJ2-2; D is unclear. Germline CDR1 reads PRHDT; CDR2 reads FYEKMQ (reference sequence). The CDR3 length is 12 residues. Trimming removed 5 bases at V and 5 bases at J, with 6 bases between. The CDR3 region has the DNA TGTGCCAGCAGCCCTGTTACCGGGGAGCTGTTTTTT. Protein sequence: CASSPVTGELFF.

Written as DNA, the CDR3 is TGTGCCAGCAGCCGCTTGACACTTGAAGCTTTCTTT. Protein product: CASSRLTLEAFF. The chain links TRBV28 to TRBJ1-1; D uncertain. The CDR3 covers 12 residues. CDR1 MDHEN and CDR2 SYDVKM come from the germline V gene. The V end was cut by 6 bases, the J end by 7 bases, with 12 bases between.

This clone was observed once. The rearrangement uses TRBV7-6 and TRBJ2-2; 12 nucleotides agree with TRBD2. This CDR3 has 15 residues. The germline V gene encodes CDR1 SGHVS and CDR2 FNYEAQ. After removal of 5 bases from V and 4 bases from J, the junction contained 2 bases not matched to a gene. CDR3 DNA sequence: TGTGCCAGCAGCCCGGGACTAGCGGGCACCGGGGAGCTGTTTTTT. Translated, it gives CASSPGLAGTGELFF.

The chain employs TRBV30 and TRBJ2-1; no definite D call. Germline V gene sequence: CDR1 GTSNPN, CDR2 SVGIG (reference sequence). Trimming took 2 bases from V and 7 from J, leaving 9 bases between them. The CDR3 length is 12 residues. In DNA, the CDR3 is TGTGCCTGGAGTCGCCCCGAGAATGAGCAGTTCTTC. It yields the protein CAWSRPENEQFF.

The CDR3 reads CASSLVPGGLNTQYF. The CDR3 nucleotides read TGTGCCAGCAGCTTAGTACCGGGAGGGTTAAATACGCAGTATTTT. The rearrangement links TRBV7-2 to TRBJ2-3, with 8 positions matching TRBD2. The CDR3 has 15 residues. Germline trimming cut 1 base from V and 7 bases from J; bases unmatched to any gene: 7. Germline V CDR1 and CDR2: SGHTA, FQGNSA.

The chain employs TRBV6-5 and TRBJ2-1; tentative D call: TRBD1 (6 bases). The CDR3 totals 16 residues. Per the germline V gene, CDR1 is MNHEY and CDR2 is SVGAGI. V was cut by 4 bases and J by 4 bases, with 17 bases left in between. CDR3 nucleotide sequence: TGTGCCAGCAGTTCCGAGGGGGATTGGGTATACAATGAGCAGTTCTTC. Its protein is CASSSEGDWVYNEQFF.

The chain joins TRBV19 to TRBJ2-5; TRBD2 is a possible D gene (6 bases). Germline V gene data show CDR1 as LNHDA and CDR2 as SQIVND (reference sequence). V lost 6 bases and J lost 5, with 19 bases in between. CDR3 size: 15 residues. The CDR3 bases are TGTGCCAGTAGAACAGTTGCTAGCGCGTCGGAGACCCAGTACTTC. Encoded protein: CASRTVASASETQYF.

This chain connects TRBV25-1 to TRBJ2-3, with D hard to call. V lost 8 bases and J lost 1, with 10 bases in between. The germline V gene has CDR1 MGHDK and CDR2 SYGVNS. This CDR3 comprises 13 residues. The DNA for the CDR3 is TGTGCCAGCTCTCCCGCCGGCACAGATACGCAGTATTTT. Encoded protein: CASSPAGTDTQYF. The whole variable domain, remainder taken from reference TRBV25-1 and TRBJ2-3, is EADIYQTPRYLVIGTGKKITLECSQTMGHDKMYWYQQDPGMELHLIHYSYGVNSTEKGDLSSESTVSRIRTEHFPLTLESARPSHTSQYLCASSPAGTDTQYFGPGTRLTVL.

The chain links TRBV6-5 to TRBJ1-2; D uncertain. The germline CDR1 and CDR2 sequences are MNHEY and SVGAGI. V was cut by 0 bases and J by 6 bases, with 8 bases left in between. This CDR3 region has 13 residues. The CDR3 region is CASSYSPMDGYTF. The CDR3 coding sequence is TGTGCCAGCAGTTACTCCCCGATGGATGGCTACACCTTC.

This clone has more than one count but fewer than ten. Other DNA sequences of this sample code for an identical CDR3. The chain joins TRBV7-9 to TRBJ2-5, with D uncertain. This CDR3 comprises 12 residues. The germline gives CDR1 SEHNR, CDR2 FQNEAQ (reference sequence). Trimming removed 1 base from V and 5 bases from J, with 5 bases in between. The CDR3 reads CASSLGAETQYF. DNA of the CDR3: TGTGCCAGCAGCTTAGGGGCGGAGACCCAGTACTTC.

J is TRBJ2-1 and V is TRBV19; D is possibly TRBD1 or TRBD2 (5 bases each). The CDR3 length is 19 residues. Germline V gives CDR1 LNHDA, CDR2 SQIVND (reference sequence). Trimming pared 7 bases from V and 7 bases from J, leaving 32 bases between. The CDR3 sequence: CASKKRSPRGAGPGNEQFF. The CDR3 DNA is TGTGCCAGTAAAAAAAGATCCCCCCGAGGGGCAGGCCCAGGGAATGAGCAGTTCTTC.